The sequence of this T cell receptor (beta chain) was determined in a study of T cell responses to AZD1222 COVID-19 vaccine. The method was immunoSEQ multiplex PCR; TCRdb's version includes in-frame clones alone and lacks a portion of them. The table lists 140,000 to 150,000 clones, 80% to 95% of them singletons. Trimming took off 3 bases at V and 5 bases at J, with 13 bases between the two ends. Germline V gene sequence: CDR1 KGHSH, CDR2 LQKENI. The CDR3 has 14 residues. The clonotype comes from an adult in good health. V is TRBV18 and J is TRBJ2-5, with D unclear. Sequencing used peripheral blood, obtained on day 0 of AZD1222 vaccination. The CDR3 sequence is CASSPVSRSETQYF. As DNA, the CDR3 is TGTGCCAGCTCACCGGTAAGTCGTTCCGAGACCCAGTACTTC.